The clone carrying this TCR beta chain was observed once. This sample was taken from a study of cytomegalovirus exposure and HLA in healthy donors. The CDR3 loop spans 13 amino acids. CDR1 and CDR2 from the germline V gene are WNHNN and SYGVQD (reference sequence). V was pared by 5 bases and J by 8 bases, with 15 bases between. Primers included in the PCR were 60 Vbeta and 13 Jbeta primers. The method was immunoSEQ multiplex PCR; TCRdb's version includes in-frame clones alone and lacks a portion of them. The sample shows roughly 230,000 clones, roughly 78% of them seen only once. The material sequenced was PBMCs. This clonotype was obtained from a boy younger than 18 in good health and CMV-seronegative. This chain connects TRBV10-1 to TRBJ1-2; possible D gene TRBD1, 6 bases. CDR3 protein: CASSPTQGSGYTF. The CDR3 DNA reads TGCGCCAGCAGTCCAACCCAGGGGAGCGGCTACACCTTC.